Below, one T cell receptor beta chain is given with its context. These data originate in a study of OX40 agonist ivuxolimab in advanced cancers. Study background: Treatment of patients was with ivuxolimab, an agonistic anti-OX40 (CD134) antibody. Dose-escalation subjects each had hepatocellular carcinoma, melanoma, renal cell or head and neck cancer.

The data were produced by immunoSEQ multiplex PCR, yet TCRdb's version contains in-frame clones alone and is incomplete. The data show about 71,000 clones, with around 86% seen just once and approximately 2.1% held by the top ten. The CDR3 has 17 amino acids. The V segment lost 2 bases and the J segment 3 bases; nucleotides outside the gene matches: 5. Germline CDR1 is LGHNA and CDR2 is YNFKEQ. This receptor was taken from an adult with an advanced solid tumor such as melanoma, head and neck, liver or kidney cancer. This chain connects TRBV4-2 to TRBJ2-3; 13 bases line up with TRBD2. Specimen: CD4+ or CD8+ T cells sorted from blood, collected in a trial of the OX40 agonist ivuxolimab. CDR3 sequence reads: CASSQPLTSGRTDTQYF. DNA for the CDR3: TGTGCCAGCAGCCAACCGCTGACTAGCGGGAGGACAGATACGCAGTATTTT.